Sequencing of this TCR beta chain was carried out in a study of cytomegalovirus exposure and HLA in healthy donors. The study, taken as a whole, reports: Per published reports, the classifier diagnosed cytomegalovirus status with high specificity and sensitivity.

A word on this clone: The antigen is unknown.

PCR used 60 Vbeta primers and 13 Jbeta primers. TCRdb's table, derived via immunoSEQ multiplex PCR, lists solely in-frame clones and lacks some. This table holds roughly 200,000 clones, roughly 79% found once. At sampling all donors were nominally healthy, likely with unrecorded immune exposures. Germline lookup yields CDR1 MNHNY and CDR2 SVGAGI (reference sequence). V was clipped by 6 bases and J by 9 bases; unmatched bases: 7. This CDR3 contains 14 residues. The chain carries TRBV6-6 and TRBJ2-1; 11 bases align to TRBD2. The TCR sequence derives from a male donor in good health and CMV-seronegative. Specimen: PBMCs. The CDR3 DNA reads as TGTGCCAGCAGAATAGCGGGGGGGCGGCGTGAGCAGTTCTTC. Its translation is CASRIAGGRREQFF.